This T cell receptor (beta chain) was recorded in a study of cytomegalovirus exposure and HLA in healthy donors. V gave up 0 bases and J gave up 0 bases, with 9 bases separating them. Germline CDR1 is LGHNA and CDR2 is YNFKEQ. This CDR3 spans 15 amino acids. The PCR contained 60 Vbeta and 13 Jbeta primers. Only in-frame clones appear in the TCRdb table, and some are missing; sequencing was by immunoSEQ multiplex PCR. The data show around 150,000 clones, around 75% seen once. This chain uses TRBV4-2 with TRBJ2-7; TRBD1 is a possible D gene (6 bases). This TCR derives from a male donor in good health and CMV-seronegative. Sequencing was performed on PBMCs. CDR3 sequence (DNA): TGTGCCAGCAGCCAAGAAAAACAGGGCTCCTACGAGCAGTACTTC. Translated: CASSQEKQGSYEQYF.